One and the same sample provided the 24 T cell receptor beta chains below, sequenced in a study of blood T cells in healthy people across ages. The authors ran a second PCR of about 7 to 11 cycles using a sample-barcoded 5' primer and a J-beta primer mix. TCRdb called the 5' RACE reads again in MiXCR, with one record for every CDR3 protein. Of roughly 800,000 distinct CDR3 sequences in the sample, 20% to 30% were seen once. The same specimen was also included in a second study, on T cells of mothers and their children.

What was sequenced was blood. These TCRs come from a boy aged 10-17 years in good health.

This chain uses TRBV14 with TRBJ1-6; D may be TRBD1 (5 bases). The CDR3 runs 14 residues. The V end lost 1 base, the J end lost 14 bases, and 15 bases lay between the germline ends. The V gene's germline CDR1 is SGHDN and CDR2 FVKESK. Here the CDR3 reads CASSQGPGLGALHF. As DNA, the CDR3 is TGTGCCAGCAGCCAAGGTCCAGGGCTAGGAGCCCTCCACTTT.

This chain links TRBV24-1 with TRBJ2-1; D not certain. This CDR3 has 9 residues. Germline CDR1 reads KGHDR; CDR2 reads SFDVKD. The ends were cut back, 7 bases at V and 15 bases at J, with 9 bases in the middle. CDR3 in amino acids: CATSGLRFF. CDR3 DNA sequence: TGTGCCACCAGCGGATTGAGGTTCTTC.

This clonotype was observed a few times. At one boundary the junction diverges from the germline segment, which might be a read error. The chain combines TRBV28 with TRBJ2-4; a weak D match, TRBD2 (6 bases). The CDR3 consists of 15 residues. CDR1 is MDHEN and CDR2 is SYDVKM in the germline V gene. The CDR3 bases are TGTGCCAGCAGCCTACAGCCACTAGCCAAAAACATTCAGCACTTC. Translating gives CASSLQPLAKNIQHF.

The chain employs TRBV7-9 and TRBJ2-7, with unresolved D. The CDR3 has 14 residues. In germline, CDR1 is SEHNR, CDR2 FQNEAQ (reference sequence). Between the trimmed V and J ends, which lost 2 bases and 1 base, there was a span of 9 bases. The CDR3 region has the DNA TGTGCCAGCAGCTTAATCGGGCTTTCCTACGAGCAGTACTTC. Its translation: CASSLIGLSYEQYF.

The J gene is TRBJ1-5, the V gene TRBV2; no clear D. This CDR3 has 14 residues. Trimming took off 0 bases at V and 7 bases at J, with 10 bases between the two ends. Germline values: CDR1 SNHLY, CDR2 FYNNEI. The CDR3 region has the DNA TGTGCCAGCAGTGAAGCGCAGTTGCGGCAGCCCCAGCATTTT. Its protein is CASSEAQLRQPQHF.

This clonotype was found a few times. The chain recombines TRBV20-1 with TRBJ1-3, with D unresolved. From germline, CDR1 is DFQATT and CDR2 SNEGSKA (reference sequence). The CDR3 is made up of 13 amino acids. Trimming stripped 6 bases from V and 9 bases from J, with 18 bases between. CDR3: CSARSGQEITIYF. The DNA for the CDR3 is TGCAGTGCCCGGTCCGGGCAAGAGATCACCATATATTTT.

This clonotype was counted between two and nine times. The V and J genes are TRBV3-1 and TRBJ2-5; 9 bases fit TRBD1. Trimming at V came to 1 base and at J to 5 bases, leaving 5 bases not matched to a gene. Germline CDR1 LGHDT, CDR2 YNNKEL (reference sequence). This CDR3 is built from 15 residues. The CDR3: CASSQVTGGVETQYF. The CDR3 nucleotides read TGTGCCAGCAGCCAAGTGACAGGGGGGGTCGAGACCCAGTACTTC.

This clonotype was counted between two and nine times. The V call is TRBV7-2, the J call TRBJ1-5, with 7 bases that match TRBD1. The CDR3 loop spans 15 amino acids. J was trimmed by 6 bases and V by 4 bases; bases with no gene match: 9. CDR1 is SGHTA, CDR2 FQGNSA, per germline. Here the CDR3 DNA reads TGTGCCAGCAGCTCTGGAGGGGGCGAGGCTCAGCCCCAGCATTTT. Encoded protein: CASSSGGGEAQPQHF.

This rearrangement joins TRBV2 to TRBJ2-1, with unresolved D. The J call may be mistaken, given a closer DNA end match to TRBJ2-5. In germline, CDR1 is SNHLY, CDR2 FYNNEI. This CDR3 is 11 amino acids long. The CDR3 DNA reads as TGTGCCAGCAGTGCGGAAAGGACCCAGTACTTC. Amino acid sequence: CASSAERTQYF.

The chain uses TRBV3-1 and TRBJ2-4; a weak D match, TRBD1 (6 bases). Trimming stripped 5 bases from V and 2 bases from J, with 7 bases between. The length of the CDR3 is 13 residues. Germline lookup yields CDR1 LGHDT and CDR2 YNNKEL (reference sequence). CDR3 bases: TGTGCCAGCAGCTGGGGGCCCAAAAACATTCAGTACTTC. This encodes CASSWGPKNIQYF.

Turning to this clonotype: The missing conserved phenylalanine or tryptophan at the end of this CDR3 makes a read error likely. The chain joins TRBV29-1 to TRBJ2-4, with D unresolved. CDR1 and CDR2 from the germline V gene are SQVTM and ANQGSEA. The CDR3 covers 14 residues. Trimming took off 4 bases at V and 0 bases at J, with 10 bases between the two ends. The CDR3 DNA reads TGCAGCGTTGTGGCGGTTCTAGCCAAAAACATTCAGTACTCC. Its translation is CSVVAVLAKNIQYS.

Here the CDR3 reads CASSGGQPGNTIYF. CDR3 bases: TGCGCCAGCAGCGGGGGCCAGCCGGGAAACACCATATATTTT. The gene calls are TRBV5-1 and TRBJ1-3; a weak D match, TRBD1 (6 bases). Trimming shortened V by 4 bases and J by 4 bases, and 12 bases separated the two germline ends. Germline loops: CDR1 SGHRS, CDR2 YFSETQ. The length of the CDR3 is 14 residues.

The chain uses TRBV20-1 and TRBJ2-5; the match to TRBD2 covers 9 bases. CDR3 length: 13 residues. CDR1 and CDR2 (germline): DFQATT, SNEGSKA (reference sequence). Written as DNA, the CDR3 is TGCAGCCCTCTAGCGGGATCCCAAGAGACCCAGTACTTC. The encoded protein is CSPLAGSQETQYF.

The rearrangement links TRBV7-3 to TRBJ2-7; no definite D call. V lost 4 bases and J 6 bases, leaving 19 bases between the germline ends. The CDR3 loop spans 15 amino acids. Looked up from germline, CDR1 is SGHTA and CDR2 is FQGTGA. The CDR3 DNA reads TGTGCCAGCAGCTCCGCTAAGGCCCTACCTGTCGAGCAGTACTTC. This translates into CASSSAKALPVEQYF.

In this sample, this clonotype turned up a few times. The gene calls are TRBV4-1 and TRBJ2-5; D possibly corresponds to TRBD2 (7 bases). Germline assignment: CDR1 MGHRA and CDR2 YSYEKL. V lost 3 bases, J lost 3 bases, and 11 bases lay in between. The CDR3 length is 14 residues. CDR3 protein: CASSHTGGEETQYF. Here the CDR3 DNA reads TGCGCCAGCAGCCATACGGGGGGCGAAGAGACCCAGTACTTC.

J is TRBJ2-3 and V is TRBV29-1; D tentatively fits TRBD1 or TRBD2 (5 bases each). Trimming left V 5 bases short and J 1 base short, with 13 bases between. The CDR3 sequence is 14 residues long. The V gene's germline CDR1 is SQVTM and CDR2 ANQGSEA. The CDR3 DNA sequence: TGCAGCGTTCAGAATGGGGGTCGCACAGATACGCAGTATTTT. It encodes CSVQNGGRTDTQYF.

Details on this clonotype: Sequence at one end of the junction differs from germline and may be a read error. CDR3 sequence (DNA): TGTGCCAGCAGTTTGGGTACCCAAGGGACCCAGTACTTC. Amino acids: CASSLGTQGTQYF. The rearrangement joins TRBV12-3 or TRBV12-4 to TRBJ2-5; D is unresolved. The CDR3 sequence is 13 residues long.

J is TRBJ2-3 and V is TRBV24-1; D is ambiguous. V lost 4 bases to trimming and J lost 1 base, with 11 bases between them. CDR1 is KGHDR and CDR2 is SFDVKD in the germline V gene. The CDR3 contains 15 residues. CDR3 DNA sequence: TGTGCCACCAGTGACCGCGTATGGGGCACAGATACGCAGTATTTT. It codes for CATSDRVWGTDTQYF.

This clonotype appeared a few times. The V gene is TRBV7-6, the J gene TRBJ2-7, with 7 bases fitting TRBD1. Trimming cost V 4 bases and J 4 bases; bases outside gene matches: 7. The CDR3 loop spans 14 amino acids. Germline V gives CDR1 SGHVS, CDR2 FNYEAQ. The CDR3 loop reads CASSSTGNYYEQYF. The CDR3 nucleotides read TGTGCCAGCAGCTCGACAGGGAATTATTACGAGCAGTACTTC.

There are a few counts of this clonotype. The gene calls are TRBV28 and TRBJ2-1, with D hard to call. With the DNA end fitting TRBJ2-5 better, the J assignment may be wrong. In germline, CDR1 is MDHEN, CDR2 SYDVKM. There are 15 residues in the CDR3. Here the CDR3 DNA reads TGTGCCAGCAGCCCCCTCTCGGGCTTTTTGGAGACCCAGTACTTC. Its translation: CASSPLSGFLETQYF.

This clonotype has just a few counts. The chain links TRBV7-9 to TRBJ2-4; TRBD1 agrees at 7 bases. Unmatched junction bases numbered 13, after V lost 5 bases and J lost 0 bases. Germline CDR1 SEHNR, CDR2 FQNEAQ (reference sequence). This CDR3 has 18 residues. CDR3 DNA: TGTGCCAGCAGCCCTAGGGACAGCAGCCCCCTAGCCAAAAACATTCAGTACTTC. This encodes CASSPRDSSPLAKNIQYF. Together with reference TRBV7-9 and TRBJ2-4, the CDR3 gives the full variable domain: DTGVSQNPRHKITKRGQNVTFRCDPISEHNRLYWYRQTLGQGPEFLTYFQNEAQLEKSRLLSDRFSAERPKGSFSTLEIQRTEQGDSAMYLCASSPRDSSPLAKNIQYFGAGTRLSVL.

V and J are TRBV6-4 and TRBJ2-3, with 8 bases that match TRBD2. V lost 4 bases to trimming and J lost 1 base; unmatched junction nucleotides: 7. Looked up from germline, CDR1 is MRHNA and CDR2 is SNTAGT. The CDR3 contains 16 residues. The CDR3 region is CASSARGLAGTDTQYF. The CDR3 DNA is TGTGCCAGCAGTGCCCGAGGACTAGCCGGCACAGATACGCAGTATTTT.

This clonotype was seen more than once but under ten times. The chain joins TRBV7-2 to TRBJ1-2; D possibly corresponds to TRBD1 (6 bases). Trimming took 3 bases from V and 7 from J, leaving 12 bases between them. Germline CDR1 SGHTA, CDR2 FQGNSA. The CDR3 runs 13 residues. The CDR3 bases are TGTGCCAGCAGCTTTACAGGGTTGAGTGGCTACACCTTC. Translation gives CASSFTGLSGYTF.

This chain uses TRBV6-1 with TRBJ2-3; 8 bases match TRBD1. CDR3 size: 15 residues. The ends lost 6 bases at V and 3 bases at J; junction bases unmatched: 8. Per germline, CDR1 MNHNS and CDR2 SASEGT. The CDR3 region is CASRRRGRGTDTQYF. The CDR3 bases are TGTGCCAGCAGGCGCAGGGGGCGAGGGACAGATACGCAGTATTTT.